Below, 20 T cell receptor beta chains from the same sample are listed, as sequenced in a study of blood T cell repertoires in COVID-19. The protocol was immunoSEQ multiplex PCR, while the TCRdb copy is restricted to in-frame clones and leaves out a portion. This table holds approximately 65,000 clones, over 75% found once. The sample taken for sequencing was peripheral blood. These receptors came from a human donor in a cohort sampled during active COVID-19.

The V gene is TRBV30, the J gene TRBJ2-6; no clear D. Per the germline V gene, CDR1 is GTSNPN and CDR2 is SVGIG (reference sequence). The CDR3 has 15 amino acids. The V end lost 0 bases, the J end lost 6 bases, and 12 bases lay between the germline ends. In DNA form, the CDR3 reads TGTGCCTGGAGTGTATTGTGGAGCGTGGCCAACGTCCTGACTTTC. Translated: CAWSVLWSVANVLTF.

The chain couples TRBV12-3 or TRBV12-4 to TRBJ1-2; the match to TRBD1 covers 7 bases. This CDR3 is built from 13 residues. V lost 6 bases, J lost 1 base, and 2 bases stayed unmatched. CDR3 sequence reads: CASRGQLNYGYTF. In DNA form, the CDR3 reads TGTGCCAGCAGGGGACAGCTTAACTATGGCTACACCTTC.

The chain has TRBV9 and TRBJ2-3, with D perhaps matching TRBD1 (5 bases). Per the germline V gene, CDR1 is SGDLS and CDR2 is YYNGEE. The germline V and J ends were trimmed by 0 bases and 2 bases, with 10 bases remaining between them. The CDR3 is made up of 15 amino acids. CDR3 residues: CASSVVGLNTDTQYF. CDR3 DNA sequence: TGTGCCAGCAGCGTAGTGGGGCTGAACACAGATACGCAGTATTTT.

This clone was recorded once. This chain connects TRBV7-3 to TRBJ2-3; 9 nucleotides match TRBD2. V lost 5 bases, J lost 1 base, and 1 base stayed unmatched. CDR1 SGHTA and CDR2 FQGTGA come from the germline V gene. The CDR3 covers 14 residues. CDR3 sequence reads: CASSRLAGTDTQYF. CDR3 coding DNA: TGTGCCAGCAGCCGACTAGCGGGCACAGATACGCAGTATTTT.

The rearrangement joins TRBV4-3 to TRBJ1-4; possibly TRBD1 for D (6 bases). This CDR3 has 17 amino acids. Per germline, CDR1 LGHNA and CDR2 YSLEER. Deletions cut 1 base from V and 7 bases from J, with 19 bases between. The DNA of the CDR3 is TGCGCCAGCAGCCAAGCAGGGACACGTAATCGGGGTGAAAAACTGTTTTTT. As protein: CASSQAGTRNRGEKLFF.

CDR3 sequence: CASSPPRVLLSSYNEQFF. CDR3 in DNA: TGTGCCAGCTCACCACCGAGGGTACTCCTCTCCTCCTACAATGAGCAGTTCTTC. The chain employs TRBV18 and TRBJ2-1; TRBD2 might be the D (5 bases). The CDR3 runs 18 residues. The germline V and J ends were trimmed by 0 bases and 0 bases, with 15 bases remaining between them. Looked up from germline, CDR1 is KGHSH and CDR2 is LQKENI. Looking up the rest from reference TRBV18 and TRBJ2-1 gives the full variable domain: NAGVMQNPRHLVRRRGQEARLRCSPMKGHSHVYWYRQLPEEGLKFMVYLQKENIIDESGMPKERFSAEFPKEGPSILRIQQVVRGDSAAYFCASSPPRVLLSSYNEQFFGPGTRLTVL.

V and J are TRBV7-4 and TRBJ2-4; 7 bases agree with TRBD1. Germline V gene sequence: CDR1 SGHVT, CDR2 SQSDAQ. The J segment lost 1 base and the V segment lost 1 base, leaving 16 bases of the junction unmatched. The CDR3 has 20 residues. The CDR3 DNA sequence: TGTGCCAGCAGCTTAGAGGGGGCTTGGATCTCATTTATGGCCAAAAACATTCAGTACTTC. Amino acids: CASSLEGAWISFMAKNIQYF.

The V and J genes are TRBV19 and TRBJ2-2, with 9 nucleotides matching TRBD2. The CDR3 is 17 amino acids. CDR1 and CDR2 (germline): LNHDA, SQIVND (reference sequence). The J segment lost 2 bases and the V segment lost 6 bases, leaving 10 bases of the junction unmatched. This chain's CDR3 is CASRGGSGRKNTGELFF. CDR3 coding DNA: TGTGCCAGTAGAGGGGGTAGCGGGAGAAAAAACACCGGGGAGCTGTTTTTT.

This clone was counted once. CDR3 coding DNA: TGTGCCAGCTCACTTCGCCATCCGGACAGGGTGTATTATGGCTACACCTTC. Its translation: CASSLRHPDRVYYGYTF. The chain recombines TRBV18 with TRBJ1-2; 8 positions match TRBD1. The V segment lost 4 bases and the J segment 5 bases; nucleotides outside the gene matches: 15. The CDR3 has 17 amino acids. From germline, CDR1 is KGHSH and CDR2 LQKENI.

This rearrangement joins TRBV5-6 to TRBJ2-7, with a weak D call TRBD2 (7 bases). V lost 4 bases and J 9 bases, leaving 17 bases between the germline ends. The CDR3 consists of 13 residues. The germline gives CDR1 SGHDT, CDR2 YYEEEE. The CDR3 coding sequence is TGTGCCAGCAGCGCGAGACGGGGGGCCGTGCAGTACTTC. Protein product: CASSARRGAVQYF.

The chain employs TRBV9 and TRBJ2-2; TRBD1 aligns across 7 bases. Per germline, CDR1 SGDLS and CDR2 YYNGEE. CDR3 length: 18 residues. V lost 4 bases, J lost 1 base, and 13 bases stayed unmatched. In DNA, the CDR3 is TGTGCCAGCAGCATAAGGCGAGGGACAGAACAGAACACCGGGGAGCTGTTTTTT. This gives the protein CASSIRRGTEQNTGELFF.

This chain links TRBV13 with TRBJ2-7; 10 bases fit TRBD1. Germline CDR1 reads PRHDT; CDR2 reads FYEKMQ (reference sequence). This CDR3 has 15 residues. V lost 0 bases and J lost 2; bases outside the gene matches: 1. The CDR3 region has the DNA TGTGCCAGCAGCTTAGGCGGACAGGGGGCCTACGAGCAGTACTTC. As protein: CASSLGGQGAYEQYF.

Here the CDR3 reads CATGTGGSGNQPQHF. The CDR3 nucleotides are TGTGCCACCGGGACAGGGGGATCGGGCAATCAGCCCCAGCATTTT. The chain recombines TRBV6-5 with TRBJ1-5; 11 bases fit TRBD1. Per the germline V gene, CDR1 is MNHEY and CDR2 is SVGAGI. Unmatched junction bases numbered 7, after V lost 10 bases and J lost 2 bases. The CDR3 contains 15 residues.

This clone has just one count. The rearrangement uses TRBV5-1 and TRBJ1-4; 8 bases line up with TRBD1. Per germline, CDR1 SGHRS and CDR2 YFSETQ. Germline trimming cut 3 bases from V and 3 bases from J; bases unmatched to any gene: 1. This CDR3 comprises 14 residues. CDR3 residues: CASSWTGSNEKLFF. CDR3 DNA: TGCGCCAGCAGCTGGACAGGGTCTAATGAAAAACTGTTTTTT.

This chain links TRBV2 with TRBJ1-4; no reliable D call. The CDR3 totals 15 residues. Per the germline V gene, CDR1 is SNHLY and CDR2 is FYNNEI. V was cut by 7 bases and J by 5 bases, with 17 bases left in between. The CDR3 region is CASNRPDSRNEKLFF. The CDR3 bases are TGTGCCAGCAACCGTCCAGACTCCCGGAATGAAAAACTGTTTTTT.

This chain uses TRBV7-6 with TRBJ2-2; TRBD1 agrees at 7 bases. The V segment lost 5 bases and the J segment 6 bases; nucleotides outside the gene matches: 18. Germline CDR1 and CDR2: SGHVS and FNYEAQ. CDR3 length equals 18 residues. The CDR3 region is CASSEMGQGDISAGELFF. CDR3 in DNA: TGTGCCAGCAGCGAAATGGGTCAGGGGGATATTAGCGCCGGGGAGCTGTTTTTT.

CDR3 bases: TGTGCCAGCAGTCGGAAGCGGAACACTGAAGCTTTCTTT. Encoded protein: CASSRKRNTEAFF. The rearrangement links TRBV11-2 to TRBJ1-1, with D hard to call. CDR3 length: 13 amino acids. Trimming shortened V by 6 bases and J by 1 base, and 9 bases separated the two germline ends. CDR1 is SGHAT, CDR2 FQNNGV, per germline.

This clone was seen a few times. The chain links TRBV2 to TRBJ1-6, with 7 bases matching TRBD1. CDR1 is SNHLY and CDR2 is FYNNEI in the germline V gene. This CDR3 comprises 14 residues. Trimming took 6 bases from V and 8 from J; bases not matched to a gene: 7. The CDR3 region is CASRRDSGDSPLHF. CDR3 nucleotide sequence: TGTGCCAGCAGGAGGGACAGCGGTGATTCACCCCTCCACTTT. Full variable domain (missing parts from reference TRBV2 and TRBJ1-6): EPEVTQTPSHQVTQMGQEVILRCVPISNHLYFYWYRQILGQKVEFLVSFYNNEISEKSEIFDDQFSVERPDGSNFTLKIRSTKLEDSAMYFCASRRDSGDSPLHFGNGTRLTVT.

V is TRBV27 and J is TRBJ2-7; TRBD1 aligns across 9 bases. Germline values: CDR1 MNHEY, CDR2 SMNVEV (reference sequence). V was pared by 6 bases and J by 5 bases, with 11 bases of the junction left unmatched. This CDR3 is 15 amino acids long. In nucleotides, the CDR3 is TGTGCCAGCAGACCCGCCGGGACAGGGTCCAACGAGCAGTACTTC. Translated, it gives CASRPAGTGSNEQYF.

This clone was found once. V gene TRBV20-1 combines with J gene TRBJ2-1, with TRBD2 matching over 8 bases. CDR3 length: 14 amino acids. Germline CDR1 and CDR2: DFQATT and SNEGSKA (reference sequence). Trimming at V came to 3 bases and at J to 8 bases, leaving 9 bases not matched to a gene. The CDR3 DNA sequence: TGCAGTGCTAGTAGCGGGAATCGTCCCCATGAGCAGTTCTTC. The encoded protein is CSASSGNRPHEQFF.